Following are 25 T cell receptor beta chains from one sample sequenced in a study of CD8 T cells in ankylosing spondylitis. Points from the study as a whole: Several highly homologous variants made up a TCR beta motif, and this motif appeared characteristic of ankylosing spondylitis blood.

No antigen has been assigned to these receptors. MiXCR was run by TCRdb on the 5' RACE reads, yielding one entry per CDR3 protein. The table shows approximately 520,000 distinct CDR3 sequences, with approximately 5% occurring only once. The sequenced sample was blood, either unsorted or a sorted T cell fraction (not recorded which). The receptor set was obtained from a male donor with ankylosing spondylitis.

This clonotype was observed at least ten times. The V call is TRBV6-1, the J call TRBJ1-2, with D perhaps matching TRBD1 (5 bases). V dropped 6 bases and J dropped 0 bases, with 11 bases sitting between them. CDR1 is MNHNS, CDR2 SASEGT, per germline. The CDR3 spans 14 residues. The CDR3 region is CASSPDKTNYGYTF. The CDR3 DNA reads TGTGCCAGCAGCCCGGACAAGACTAACTATGGCTACACCTTC.

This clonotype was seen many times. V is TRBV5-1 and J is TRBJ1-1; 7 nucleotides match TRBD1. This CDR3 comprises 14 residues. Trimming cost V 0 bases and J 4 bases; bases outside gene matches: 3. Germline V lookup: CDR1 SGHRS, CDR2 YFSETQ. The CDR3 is CASSLAGGLTEAFF. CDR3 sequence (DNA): TGCGCCAGCAGCTTGGCAGGGGGACTCACTGAAGCTTTCTTT.

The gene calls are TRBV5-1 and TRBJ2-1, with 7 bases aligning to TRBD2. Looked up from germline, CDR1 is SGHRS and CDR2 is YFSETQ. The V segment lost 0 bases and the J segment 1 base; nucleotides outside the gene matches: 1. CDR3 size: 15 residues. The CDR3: CASSLGDYSYNEQFF. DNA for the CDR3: TGCGCCAGCAGCTTGGGGGACTATTCCTACAATGAGCAGTTCTTC.

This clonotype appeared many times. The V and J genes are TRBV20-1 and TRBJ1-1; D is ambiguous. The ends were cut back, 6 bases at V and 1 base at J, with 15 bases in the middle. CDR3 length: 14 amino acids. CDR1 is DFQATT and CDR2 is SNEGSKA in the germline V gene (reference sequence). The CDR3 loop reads CSAGGPISNTEAFF. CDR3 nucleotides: TGCAGTGCCGGAGGGCCAATCTCGAACACTGAAGCTTTCTTT.

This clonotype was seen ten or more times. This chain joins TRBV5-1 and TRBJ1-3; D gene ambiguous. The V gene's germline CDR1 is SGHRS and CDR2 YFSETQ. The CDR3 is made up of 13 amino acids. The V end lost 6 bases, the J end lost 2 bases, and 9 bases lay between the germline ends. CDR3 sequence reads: CASNVEPGNTIYF. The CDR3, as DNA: TGCGCCAGCAACGTCGAGCCTGGAAACACCATATATTTT.

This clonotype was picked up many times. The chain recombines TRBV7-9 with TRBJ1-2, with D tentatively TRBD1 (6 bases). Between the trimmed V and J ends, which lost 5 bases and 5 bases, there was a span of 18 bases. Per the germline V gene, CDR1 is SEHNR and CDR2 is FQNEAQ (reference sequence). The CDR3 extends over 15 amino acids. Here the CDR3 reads CASSVQGAQWYGYTF. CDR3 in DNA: TGTGCCAGCAGCGTACAGGGAGCTCAGTGGTATGGCTACACCTTC.

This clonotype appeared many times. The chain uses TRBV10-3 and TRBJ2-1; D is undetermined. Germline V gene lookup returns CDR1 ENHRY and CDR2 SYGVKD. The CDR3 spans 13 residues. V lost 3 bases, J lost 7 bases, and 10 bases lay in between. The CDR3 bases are TGTGCCATCAGTGAAATAAGAGAGAATGAGCAGTTCTTC. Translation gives CAISEIRENEQFF.

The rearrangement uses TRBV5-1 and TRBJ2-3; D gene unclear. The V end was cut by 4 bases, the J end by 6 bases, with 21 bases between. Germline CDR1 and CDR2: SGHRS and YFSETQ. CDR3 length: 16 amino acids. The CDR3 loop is CASSRESPELHDTQYF. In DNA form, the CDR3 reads TGCGCCAGCAGCAGAGAGAGCCCGGAATTACACGATACGCAGTATTTT. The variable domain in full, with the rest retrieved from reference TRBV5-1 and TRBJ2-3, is KAGVTQTPRYLIKTRGQQVTLSCSPISGHRSVSWYQQTPGQGLQFLFEYFSETQRNKGNFPGRFSGRQFSNSRSEMNVSTLELGDSALYLCASSRESPELHDTQYFGPGTRLTVL.

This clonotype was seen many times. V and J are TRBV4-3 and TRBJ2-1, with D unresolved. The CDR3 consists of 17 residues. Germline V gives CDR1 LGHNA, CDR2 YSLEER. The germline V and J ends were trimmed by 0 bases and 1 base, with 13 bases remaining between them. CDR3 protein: CASSQDASLGSYNEQFF. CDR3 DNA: TGCGCCAGCAGCCAAGACGCCTCCCTTGGGTCCTACAATGAGCAGTTCTTC.

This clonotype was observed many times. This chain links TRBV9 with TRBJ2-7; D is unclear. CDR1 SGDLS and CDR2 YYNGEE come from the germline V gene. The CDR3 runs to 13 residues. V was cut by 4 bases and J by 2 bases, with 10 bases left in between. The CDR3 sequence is CASSTGPPYEQYF. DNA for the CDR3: TGTGCCAGCAGCACTGGACCTCCCTACGAGCAGTACTTC.

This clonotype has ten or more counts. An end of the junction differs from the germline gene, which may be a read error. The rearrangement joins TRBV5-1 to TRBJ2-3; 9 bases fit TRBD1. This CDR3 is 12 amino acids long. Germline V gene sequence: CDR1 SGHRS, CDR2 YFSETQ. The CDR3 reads CASSLGRDRVNF. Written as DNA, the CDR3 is TGCGCCAGCAGCTTGGGCCGGGACAGGGTGAATTTT. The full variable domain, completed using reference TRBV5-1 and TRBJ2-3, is KAGVTQTPRYLIKTRGQQVTLSCSPISGHRSVSWYQQTPGQGLQFLFEYFSETQRNKGNFPGRFSGRQFSNSRSEMNVSTLELGDSALYLCASSLGRDRVNFGPGTRLTVL.

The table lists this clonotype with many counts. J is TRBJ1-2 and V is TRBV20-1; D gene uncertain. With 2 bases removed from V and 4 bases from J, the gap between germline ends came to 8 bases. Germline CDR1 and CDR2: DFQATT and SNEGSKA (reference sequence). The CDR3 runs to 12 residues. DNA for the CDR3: TGCAGTGCTAGACCACGGACCTATGGCTACACCTTC. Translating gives CSARPRTYGYTF.

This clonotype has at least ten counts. CDR3 in DNA: TGTGCCAGCTCACCTTCAGGACAGGGGAGTCGCTACGAGCAGTACTTC. Translating it yields CASSPSGQGSRYEQYF. The V gene is TRBV18, the J gene TRBJ2-7, with 9 bases that match TRBD1. There are 16 residues in the CDR3. After removal of 3 bases from V and 3 bases from J, the junction contained 9 bases not matched to a gene. CDR1 is KGHSH, CDR2 LQKENI, per germline.

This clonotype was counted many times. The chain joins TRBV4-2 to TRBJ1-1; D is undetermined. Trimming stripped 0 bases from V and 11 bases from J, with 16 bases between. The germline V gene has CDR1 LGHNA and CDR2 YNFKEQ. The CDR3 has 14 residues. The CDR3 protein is CASSQEGQEYGAFF. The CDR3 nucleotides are TGTGCCAGCAGCCAAGAGGGTCAGGAATATGGGGCTTTCTTT.

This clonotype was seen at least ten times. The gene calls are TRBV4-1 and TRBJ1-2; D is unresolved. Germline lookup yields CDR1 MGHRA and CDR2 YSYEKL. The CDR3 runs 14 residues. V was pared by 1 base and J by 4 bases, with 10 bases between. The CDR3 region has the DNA TGCGCCAGCAGCCAAGGTGATAGAAGCTATGGCTACACCTTC. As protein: CASSQGDRSYGYTF.

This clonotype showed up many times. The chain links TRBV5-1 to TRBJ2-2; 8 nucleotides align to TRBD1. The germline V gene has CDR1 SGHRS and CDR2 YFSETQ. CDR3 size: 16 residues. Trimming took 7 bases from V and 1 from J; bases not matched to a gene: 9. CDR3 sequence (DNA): TGCGCCAGCCGACCCCGAGGGACAGGGAACACCGGGGAGCTGTTTTTT. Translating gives CASRPRGTGNTGELFF.

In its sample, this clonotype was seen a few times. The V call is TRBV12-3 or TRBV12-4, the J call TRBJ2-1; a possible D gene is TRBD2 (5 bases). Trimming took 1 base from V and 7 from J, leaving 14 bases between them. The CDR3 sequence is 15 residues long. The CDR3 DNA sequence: TGTGCCAGCAGTTTAGGCCCGACTAAAGGGAATGAGCAGTTCTTC. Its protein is CASSLGPTKGNEQFF.

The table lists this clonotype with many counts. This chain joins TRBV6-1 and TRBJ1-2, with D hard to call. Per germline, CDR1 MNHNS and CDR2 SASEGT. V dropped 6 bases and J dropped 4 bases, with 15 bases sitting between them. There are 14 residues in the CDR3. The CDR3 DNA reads TGTGCCAGCAGCCAGATCGGGGTGATCTATGGCTACACCTTC. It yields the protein CASSQIGVIYGYTF.

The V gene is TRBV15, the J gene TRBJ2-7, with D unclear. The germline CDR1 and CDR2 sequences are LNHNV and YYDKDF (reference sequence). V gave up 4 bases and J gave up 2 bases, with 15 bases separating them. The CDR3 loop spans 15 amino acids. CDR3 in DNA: TGTGCCACCAGCAACCCCCGGACGGCCACCTACGAGCAGTACTTC. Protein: CATSNPRTATYEQYF.

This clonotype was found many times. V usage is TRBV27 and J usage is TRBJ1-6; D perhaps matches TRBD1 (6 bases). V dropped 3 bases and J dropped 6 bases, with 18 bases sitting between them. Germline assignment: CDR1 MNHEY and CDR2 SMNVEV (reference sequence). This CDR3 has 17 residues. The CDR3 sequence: CASSLGTPWAPNSPLHF. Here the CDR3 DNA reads TGTGCCAGCAGTTTGGGGACACCTTGGGCCCCTAATTCACCCCTCCACTTT.

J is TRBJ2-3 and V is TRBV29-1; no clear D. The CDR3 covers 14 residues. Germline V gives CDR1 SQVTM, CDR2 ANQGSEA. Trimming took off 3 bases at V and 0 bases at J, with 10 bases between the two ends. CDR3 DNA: TGCAGCGTTGATCTCACCTATAGCACAGATACGCAGTATTTT. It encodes CSVDLTYSTDTQYF.

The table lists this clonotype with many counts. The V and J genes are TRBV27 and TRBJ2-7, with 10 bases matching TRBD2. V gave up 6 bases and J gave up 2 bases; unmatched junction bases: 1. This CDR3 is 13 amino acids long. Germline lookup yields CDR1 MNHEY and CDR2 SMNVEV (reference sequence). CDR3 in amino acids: CASRLAGPYEQYF. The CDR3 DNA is TGTGCCAGCAGACTAGCGGGGCCCTACGAGCAGTACTTC.

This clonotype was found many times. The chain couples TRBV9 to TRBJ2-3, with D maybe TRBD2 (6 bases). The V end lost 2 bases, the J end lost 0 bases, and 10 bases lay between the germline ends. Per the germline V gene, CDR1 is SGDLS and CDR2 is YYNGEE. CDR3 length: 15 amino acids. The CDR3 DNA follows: TGTGCCAGCAGCGTCCGGCGGGGTAGCACAGATACGCAGTATTTT. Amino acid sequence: CASSVRRGSTDTQYF. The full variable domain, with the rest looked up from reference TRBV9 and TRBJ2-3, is DSGVTQTPKHLITATGQRVTLRCSPRSGDLSVYWYQQSLDQGLQFLIQYYNGEERAKGNILERFSAQQFPDLHSELNLSSLELGDSALYFCASSVRRGSTDTQYFGPGTRLTVL.

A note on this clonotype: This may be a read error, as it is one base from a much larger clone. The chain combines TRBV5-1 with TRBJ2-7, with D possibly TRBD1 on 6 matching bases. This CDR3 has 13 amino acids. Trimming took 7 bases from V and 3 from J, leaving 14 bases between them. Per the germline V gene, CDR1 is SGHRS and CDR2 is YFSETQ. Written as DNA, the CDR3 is TGCGCCAGCGGCGAGATACAGGGCTACGAGCAGTACTTC. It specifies CASGEIQGYEQYF.

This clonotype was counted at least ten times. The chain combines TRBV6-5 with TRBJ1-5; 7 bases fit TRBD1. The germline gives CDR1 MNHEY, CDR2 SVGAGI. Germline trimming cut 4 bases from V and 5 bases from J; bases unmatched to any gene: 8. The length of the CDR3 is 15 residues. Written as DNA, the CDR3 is TGTGCCAGCAGTTCTTACAGGGGCGGCGATCAGCCCCAGCATTTT. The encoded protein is CASSSYRGGDQPQHF.